The 12 T cell receptor beta chains below all came from one sample that was sequenced in a study of cytomegalovirus exposure and HLA in healthy donors. PCR used 60 Vbeta primers and 13 Jbeta primers. Assay: immunoSEQ multiplex PCR; the TCRdb copy retains only in-frame clones and omits some. The repertoire includes under 150,000 clones, roughly 65% of them detected once, and more than 8% sits in the top ten. The sample taken for sequencing was PBMCs. Source of these receptors: a man aged 40-49 years in good health and CMV-seropositive.

The V and J genes are TRBV15 and TRBJ2-7; 7 nucleotides agree with TRBD2. The CDR3 has 14 residues. The J segment lost 3 bases and the V segment lost 0 bases, leaving 2 bases of the junction unmatched. Looked up from germline, CDR1 is LNHNV and CDR2 is YYDKDF (reference sequence). The CDR3 here is CATSRESGGYEQYF. DNA of the CDR3: TGTGCCACCAGCAGAGAGTCGGGGGGCTACGAGCAGTACTTC. Variable domain in full (rest from reference TRBV15 and TRBJ2-7): DAMVIQNPRYQVTQFGKPVTLSCSQTLNHNVMYWYQQKSSQAPKLLFHYYDKDFNNEADTPDNFQSRRPNTSFCFLDIRSPGLGDTAMYLCATSRESGGYEQYFGPGTRLTVT.

The CDR3 DNA is TGTGCCAGCAGCTTGGAAGGACAGGGTGACAACGAGCAGTACTTC. Its translation is CASSLEGQGDNEQYF. This chain joins TRBV5-8 and TRBJ2-7, with TRBD1 matching 8 bases. This CDR3 spans 15 amino acids. Trimming cost V 0 bases and J 5 bases; bases outside gene matches: 7. CDR1 and CDR2 from the germline V gene are SGHTS and YDEGEE.

The rearrangement uses TRBV4-1 and TRBJ2-3; D unresolved. Trimming left V 0 bases short and J 0 bases short, with 7 bases between. The CDR3 is made up of 15 amino acids. The germline V gene encodes CDR1 MGHRA and CDR2 YSYEKL. The CDR3 DNA follows: TGCGCCAGCAGCCAAGAGCAGGCCAGCACAGATACGCAGTATTTT. Translating gives CASSQEQASTDTQYF.

The chain is built from TRBV27 and TRBJ1-2, with D perhaps TRBD1 (5 bases). The V end lost 6 bases, the J end lost 5 bases, and 13 bases lay between the germline ends. CDR1 is MNHEY and CDR2 is SMNVEV in the germline V gene (reference sequence). CDR3 length: 13 amino acids. The CDR3 region has the DNA TGTGCCAGCAGAGGACATGGTGGGTATGGCTACACCTTC. It specifies CASRGHGGYGYTF.

The chain carries TRBV28 and TRBJ2-3; a weak D match, TRBD1 (5 bases). The CDR3 spans 13 residues. Germline CDR1 and CDR2: MDHEN and SYDVKM. Trimming shortened V by 10 bases and J by 1 base, and 12 bases separated the two germline ends. The CDR3 is CATPQDRTDTQYF. CDR3 bases: TGTGCCACCCCACAGGACCGCACAGATACGCAGTATTTT.

The J gene is TRBJ2-7, the V gene TRBV7-3, with 8 nucleotides matching TRBD2. The CDR3 has 15 amino acids. The V and J ends lost 2 bases and 5 bases, in that order; junction bases with no gene match: 8. Germline CDR1 and CDR2: SGHTA and FQGTGA. CDR3 bases: TGTGCCAGCAGCTTATCGGGGGGGGGAACTGACGAGCAGTACTTC. It translates to CASSLSGGGTDEQYF. The full variable domain, with the rest looked up from reference TRBV7-3 and TRBJ2-7, is GAGVSQTPSNKVTEKGKYVELRCDPISGHTALYWYRQSLGQGPEFLIYFQGTGAADDSGLPNDRFFAVRPEGSVSTLKIQRTERGDSAVYLCASSLSGGGTDEQYFGPGTRLTVT.

The CDR3 region has the DNA TGTGCCAGCAGCGCGCCGGGACTCCAAAACTATGGCTACACCTTC. Amino acid sequence: CASSAPGLQNYGYTF. V is TRBV7-2 and J is TRBJ1-2; weak D call: TRBD1 (5 bases). CDR3 size: 15 residues. Trimming stripped 5 bases from V and 2 bases from J, with 15 bases between. The germline CDR1 and CDR2 sequences are SGHTA and FQGNSA.

The rearrangement links TRBV18 to TRBJ1-2, with 7 bases that match TRBD1. The CDR3 has 16 residues. CDR1 KGHSH and CDR2 LQKENI come from the germline V gene. Losses at the gene ends were 3 bases for V and 4 bases for J; bases not matched to a gene: 11. The CDR3 loop reads CASSPESGGSGYGYTF. DNA of the CDR3: TGTGCCAGCTCACCGGAGTCAGGGGGTTCTGGCTATGGCTACACCTTC.

This chain uses TRBV21-1 with TRBJ1-4; TRBD1, the D gene given by the table, was not confirmed from the DNA. TRBV21-1 is annotated as a pseudogene. The CDR3 is 13 amino acids. Here the CDR3 DNA reads TGTGCCAGCAGCAGACAGGGTCCGGGGGAACTGTTTTTT. Its translation is CASSRQGPGELFF.

As concerns this clone: One junction end disagrees with the germline gene, perhaps due to a read error. The chain carries TRBV27 and TRBJ2-5; D possibly corresponds to TRBD1 (5 bases). This CDR3 is built from 12 residues. Germline V lookup: CDR1 MNHEY, CDR2 SMNVEV (reference sequence). CDR3 bases: TGTGCCAGCAGTTTATGGGGCGGAAACTTGGACTTC. Translation gives CASSLWGGNLDF.

The chain recombines TRBV10-3 with TRBJ2-3; a possible D gene is TRBD2 (6 bases). The CDR3 length is 16 residues. Trimming cost V 4 bases and J 0 bases, with 14 bases left between them. Germline CDR1 ENHRY, CDR2 SYGVKD. The CDR3 DNA reads TGTGCCATCAGTGCAGGGAGGAATCCCAGCACAGATACGCAGTATTTT. Its protein is CAISAGRNPSTDTQYF.

V gene TRBV5-4 combines with J gene TRBJ1-2, with D possibly matching TRBD1 (6 bases). The V end was cut by 5 bases, the J end by 3 bases, with 11 bases between. Germline CDR1 and CDR2: SGHNT and YYREEE (reference sequence). The length of the CDR3 is 13 residues. The CDR3 loop reads CASRARTDYGYTF. CDR3 DNA: TGTGCCAGCAGAGCGAGGACAGACTATGGCTACACCTTC.